Listed below are T cell receptor beta chains from one sample, sequenced in a study of T cell responses to AZD1222 COVID-19 vaccine. Assay: immunoSEQ multiplex PCR; the TCRdb copy retains only in-frame clones and omits some. The sample lists around 150,000 clones, approximately 92% occurring once. The input for sequencing was peripheral blood, taken 28 days after the second AZD1222 dose. The receptor source for this set is an adult who received the AZD1222 COVID-19 vaccine. Each CDR3 is given without its conserved first and last residue.

CDR3,J,V
ASINGNRGGSPLH,TRBJ1-6,TRBV2
ASSLGRRSPDEQY,TRBJ2-7,TRBV7-9
ASSYDRVNGYT,TRBJ1-2,TRBV5-4
AIRTGGSGNTIY,TRBJ1-3,TRBV10-3
ASSFDCSQTPRGGLNNTEAF,TRBJ1-1,TRBV7-3
ASSLVGSRDGYT,TRBJ1-2,TRBV11-2
ASSGGLHTDTQY,TRBJ2-3,TRBV7-2
ASSLTQGAGNSPLH,TRBJ1-6,TRBV7-2
ASSELVWESSYNSPLH,TRBJ1-6,TRBV2
ASSLTTANSGNTIY,TRBJ1-3,TRBV7-9
ASSLAPGAEAF,TRBJ1-1,TRBV5-1
ASSQDRLAGGPTNTGELF,TRBJ2-2,TRBV4-1
SVDVPSSYGYT,TRBJ1-2,TRBV29-1
ASSFLGGGSNQPQH,TRBJ1-5,TRBV5-4
ASSVTGTGLNQPQH,TRBJ1-5,TRBV6-6
AISESYRVYEQY,TRBJ2-7,TRBV10-3
ASSYSMGAGGYT,TRBJ1-2,TRBV6-5
ASSQNPGRGETQY,TRBJ2-5,TRBV3-1/TRBV3-2
ASSYLTARDSNQPQH,TRBJ1-5,TRBV7-8
ASSPGQGLGNTIY,TRBJ1-3,TRBV2
ASSPQGVSRPYGYT,TRBJ1-2,TRBV18
ASSHYSGGYNEQF,TRBJ2-1,TRBV14
ASSKTGTGRYTEAF,TRBJ1-1,TRBV9
ASSSGAVRETQY,TRBJ2-5,TRBV5-4
ASSPGTYEQY,TRBJ2-7,TRBV11-2
ASSMGHGSEANEKLF,TRBJ1-4,TRBV19
ASSPESGLAGRDTQY,TRBJ2-3,TRBV3-1/TRBV3-2
ASSGGDLPTNEKLF,TRBJ1-4,TRBV13
SVMGNTEAF,TRBJ1-1,TRBV20-1
ASSQNGVPAF,TRBJ1-1,TRBV4-2
ASSLVEHL,TRBJ1-2,TRBV18
ATSTGQDGTDTQY,TRBJ2-3,TRBV24-1
ASSQDIKRLAGGTDTQY,TRBJ2-3,TRBV4-3
ASSVGEVFPSYEQY,TRBJ2-7,TRBV9
ATHPPAGGEMGNYGYT,TRBJ1-2,TRBV10-3
ASSVRSPGGWYEQY,TRBJ2-7,TRBV11-2
ASSLVRTSLGEQF,TRBJ2-1,TRBV11-2
ATGESGGLTDTQY,TRBJ2-3,TRBV24-1
AISHRQGDNEQF,TRBJ2-1,TRBV10-3
ASSLVGGGQETQY,TRBJ2-5,TRBV7-2
AWMTGLNTEAF,TRBJ1-1,TRBV30
SAGSPDTQY,TRBJ2-3,TRBV20-1
ASSLAGNSNQPQH,TRBJ1-5,TRBV5-1
ASSLVRGEQF,TRBJ2-1,TRBV18
AWSVQENQPQH,TRBJ1-5,TRBV30
ASSLSLAGSTDTQY,TRBJ2-3,TRBV7-9
ASSPLVGQGHQPQH,TRBJ1-5,TRBV4-2
ASSLGGDNEQF,TRBJ2-1,TRBV11-2
ASSFAGGGYEQY,TRBJ2-7,TRBV27
ASSKAGSGGNTEAF,TRBJ1-1,TRBV21-1
ASSLWTGGYPGANVLT,TRBJ2-6,TRBV5-1
ASSTQGQNSYEQY,TRBJ2-7,TRBV2
ASSQAPLTGGYT,TRBJ1-2,TRBV6-4